This T cell receptor beta chain was identified during a study of T cell responses to AZD1222 COVID-19 vaccine. Study-wide findings and caveats: Vaccine-associated CD4 TCRs ranged over spike, dominating at 160-218 and 743-854. Two doses of AZD1222 preceded a rise in Spike-specific TCR breadth and depth.

The CDR3 runs 18 residues. CDR1 SGHTA and CDR2 FQGNSA come from the germline V gene. Trimming took off 5 bases at V and 3 bases at J, with 25 bases between the two ends. Worth noting for this clone: Antigen specificity is unknown.

TCRdb keeps only in-frame clones here, not all; method: immunoSEQ multiplex PCR. In the table there are about 120,000 clones, 80% to 90% of which are singletons. This TCR came from an adult in good health. The sequencing here drew on peripheral blood, taken on day 0 of MenACWY control vaccination. The J gene is TRBJ2-5, the V gene TRBV7-2; tentative D call: TRBD2 (7 bases). CDR3 protein: CASSHASAGAPSEETQYF. DNA of the CDR3: TGTGCCAGCAGCCACGCTTCGGCGGGGGCCCCTTCGGAAGAGACCCAGTACTTC.